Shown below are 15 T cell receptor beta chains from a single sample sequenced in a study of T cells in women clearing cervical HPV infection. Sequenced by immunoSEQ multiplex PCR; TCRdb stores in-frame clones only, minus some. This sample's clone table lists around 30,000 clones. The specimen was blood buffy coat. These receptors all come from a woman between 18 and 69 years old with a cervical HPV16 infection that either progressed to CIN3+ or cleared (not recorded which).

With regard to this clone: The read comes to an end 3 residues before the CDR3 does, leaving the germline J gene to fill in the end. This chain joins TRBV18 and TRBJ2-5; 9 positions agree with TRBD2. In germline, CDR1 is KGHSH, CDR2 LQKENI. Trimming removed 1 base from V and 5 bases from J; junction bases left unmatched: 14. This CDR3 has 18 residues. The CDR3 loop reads CASSPRRTAGGLGETQYF. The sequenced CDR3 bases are TGTGCCAGCTCACCACGGCGAACTGCGGGGGGGCTCGGGGAGACC. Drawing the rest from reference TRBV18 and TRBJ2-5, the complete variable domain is NAGVMQNPRHLVRRRGQEARLRCSPMKGHSHVYWYRQLPEEGLKFMVYLQKENIIDESGMPKERFSAEFPKEGPSILRIQQVVRGDSAAYFCASSPRRTAGGLGETQYFGPGTRLLVL.

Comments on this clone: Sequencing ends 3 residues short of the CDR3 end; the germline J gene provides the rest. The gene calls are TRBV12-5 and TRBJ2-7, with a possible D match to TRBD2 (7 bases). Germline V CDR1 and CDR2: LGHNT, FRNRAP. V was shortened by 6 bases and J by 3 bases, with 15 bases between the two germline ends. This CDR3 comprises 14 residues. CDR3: CASGPGDYFYEQYF. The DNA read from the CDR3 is TGTGCTAGTGGACCAGGGGACTACTTCTACGAG.

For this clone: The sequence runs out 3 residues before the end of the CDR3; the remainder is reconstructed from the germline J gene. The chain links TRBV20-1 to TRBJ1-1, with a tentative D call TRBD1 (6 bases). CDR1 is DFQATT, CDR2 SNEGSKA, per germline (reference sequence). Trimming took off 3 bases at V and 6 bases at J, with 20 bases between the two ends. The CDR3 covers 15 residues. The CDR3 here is CSASPYREEDSEAFF. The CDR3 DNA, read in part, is TGCAGTGCTAGTCCTTACAGGGAGGAGGACTCTGAA.

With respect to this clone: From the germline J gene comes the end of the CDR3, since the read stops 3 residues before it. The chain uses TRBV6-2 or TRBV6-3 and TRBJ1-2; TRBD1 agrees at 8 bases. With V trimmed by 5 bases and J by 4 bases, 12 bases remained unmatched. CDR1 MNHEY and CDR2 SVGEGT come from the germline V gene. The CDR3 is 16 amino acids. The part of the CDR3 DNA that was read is TGTGCCAGCAGTACTCCAAGACCAGGGGGCGCCTATGGC. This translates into CASSTPRPGGAYG. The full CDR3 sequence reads CASSTPRPGGAYGYTF.

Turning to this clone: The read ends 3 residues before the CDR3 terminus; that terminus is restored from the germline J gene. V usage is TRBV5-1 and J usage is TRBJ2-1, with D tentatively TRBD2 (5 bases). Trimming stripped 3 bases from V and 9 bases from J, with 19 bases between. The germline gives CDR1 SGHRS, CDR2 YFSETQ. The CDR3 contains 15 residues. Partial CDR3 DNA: TGCGCCAGCAGCTCCGCCCGGGGTGTTGGTGGTGAG. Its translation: CASSSARGVGGE. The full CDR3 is CASSSARGVGGEQFF.

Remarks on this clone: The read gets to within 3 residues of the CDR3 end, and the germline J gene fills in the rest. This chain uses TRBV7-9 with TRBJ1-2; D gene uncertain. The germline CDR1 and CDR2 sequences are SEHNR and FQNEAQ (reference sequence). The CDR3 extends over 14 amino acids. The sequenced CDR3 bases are TGTGCCAGCAGCCCCCCCGTGGTTCCCTACGAC. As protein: CASSPPVVPYD. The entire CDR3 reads CASSPPVVPYDYTF.

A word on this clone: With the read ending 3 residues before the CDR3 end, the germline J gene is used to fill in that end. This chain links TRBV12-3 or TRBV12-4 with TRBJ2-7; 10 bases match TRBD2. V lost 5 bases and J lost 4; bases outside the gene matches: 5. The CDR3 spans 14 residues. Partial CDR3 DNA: TGTGCCAGCAGTAGCGGGGGGGGCCGATACGAG. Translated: CASSSGGGRYE. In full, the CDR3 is CASSSGGGRYEQYF.

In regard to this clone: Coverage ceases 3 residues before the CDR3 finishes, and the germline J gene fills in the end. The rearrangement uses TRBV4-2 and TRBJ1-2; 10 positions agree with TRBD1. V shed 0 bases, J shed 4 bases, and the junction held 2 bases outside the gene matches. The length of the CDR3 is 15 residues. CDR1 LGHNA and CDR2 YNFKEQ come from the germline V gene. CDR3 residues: CASSQETGGVYGYTF. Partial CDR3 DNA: TGTGCCAGCAGCCAAGAGACAGGGGGCGTCTATGGC.

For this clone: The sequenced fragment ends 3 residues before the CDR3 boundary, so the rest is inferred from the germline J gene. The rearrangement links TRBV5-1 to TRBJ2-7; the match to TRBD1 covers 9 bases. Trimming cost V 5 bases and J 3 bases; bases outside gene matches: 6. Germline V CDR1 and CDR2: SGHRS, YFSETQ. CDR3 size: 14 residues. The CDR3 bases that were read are TGCGCCAGCAGTTCGGGACAGGGAGGCTACGAG. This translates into CASSSGQGGYE. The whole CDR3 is CASSSGQGGYEQYF.

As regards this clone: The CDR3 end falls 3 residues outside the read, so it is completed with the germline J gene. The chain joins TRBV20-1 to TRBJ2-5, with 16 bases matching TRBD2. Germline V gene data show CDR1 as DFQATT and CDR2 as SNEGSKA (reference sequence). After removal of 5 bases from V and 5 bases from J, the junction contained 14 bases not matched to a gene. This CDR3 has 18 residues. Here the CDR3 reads CSALTGTSGGASIETQYF. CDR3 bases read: TGCAGTGCTTTGACCGGGACTAGCGGGGGGGCTTCTATCGAGACC.

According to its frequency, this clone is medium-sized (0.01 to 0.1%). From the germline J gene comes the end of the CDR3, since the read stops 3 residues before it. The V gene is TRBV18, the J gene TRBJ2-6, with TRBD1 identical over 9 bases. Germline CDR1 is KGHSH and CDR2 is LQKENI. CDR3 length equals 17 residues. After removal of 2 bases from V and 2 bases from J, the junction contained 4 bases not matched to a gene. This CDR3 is CASSPYDRGTGANVLTF. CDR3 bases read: TGTGCCAGCTCACCATACGACAGGGGGACTGGGGCCAACGTC.

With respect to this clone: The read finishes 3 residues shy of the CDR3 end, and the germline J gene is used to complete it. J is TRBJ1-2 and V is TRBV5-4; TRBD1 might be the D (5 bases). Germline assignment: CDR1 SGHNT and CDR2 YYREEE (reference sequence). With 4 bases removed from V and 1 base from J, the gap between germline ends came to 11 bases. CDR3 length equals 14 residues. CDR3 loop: CASSPLQDNYGYTF. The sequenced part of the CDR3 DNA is TGTGCCAGCAGCCCCTTACAGGATAACTATGGC.

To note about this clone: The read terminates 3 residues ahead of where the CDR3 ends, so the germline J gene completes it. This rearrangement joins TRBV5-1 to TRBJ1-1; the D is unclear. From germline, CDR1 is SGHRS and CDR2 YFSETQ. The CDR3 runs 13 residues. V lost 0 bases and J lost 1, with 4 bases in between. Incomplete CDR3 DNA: TGCGCCAGCAGCTTGGAAGCGAACACTGAA. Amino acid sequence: CASSLEANTE. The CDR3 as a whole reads CASSLEANTEAFF.

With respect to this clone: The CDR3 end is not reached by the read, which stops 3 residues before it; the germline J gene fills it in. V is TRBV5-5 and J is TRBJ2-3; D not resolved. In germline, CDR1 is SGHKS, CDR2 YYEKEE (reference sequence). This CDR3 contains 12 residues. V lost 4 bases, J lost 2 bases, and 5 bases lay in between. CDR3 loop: CASSQNTDTQYF. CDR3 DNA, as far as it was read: TGTGCCAGCAGCCAGAACACAGATACG.

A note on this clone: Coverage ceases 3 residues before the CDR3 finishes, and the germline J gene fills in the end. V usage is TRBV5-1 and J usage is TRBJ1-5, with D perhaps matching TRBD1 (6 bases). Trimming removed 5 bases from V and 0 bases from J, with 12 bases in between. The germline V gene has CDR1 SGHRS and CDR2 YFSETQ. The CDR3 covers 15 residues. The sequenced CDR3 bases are TGCGCCAGCAGGGTTGGGGGCGATAGCAATCAGCCC. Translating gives CASRVGGDSNQP. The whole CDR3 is CASRVGGDSNQPQHF.